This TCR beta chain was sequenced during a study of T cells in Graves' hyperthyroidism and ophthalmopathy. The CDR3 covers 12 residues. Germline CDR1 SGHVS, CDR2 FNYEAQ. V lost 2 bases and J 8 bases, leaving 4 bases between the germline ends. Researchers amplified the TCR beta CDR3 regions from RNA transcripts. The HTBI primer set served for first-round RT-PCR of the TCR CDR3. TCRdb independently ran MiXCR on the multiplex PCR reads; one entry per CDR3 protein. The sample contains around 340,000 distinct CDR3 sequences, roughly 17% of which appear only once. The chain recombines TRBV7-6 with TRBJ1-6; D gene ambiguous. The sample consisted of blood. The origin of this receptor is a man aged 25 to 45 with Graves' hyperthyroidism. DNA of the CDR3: TGTGCCAGCAGCTTAAACGATTCACCCCTCCACTTT. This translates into CASSLNDSPLHF. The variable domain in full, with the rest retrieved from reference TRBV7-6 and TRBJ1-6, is GAGVSQSPRYKVTKRGQDVALRCDPISGHVSLYWYRQALGQGPEFLTYFNYEAQQDKSGLPNDRFSAERPEGSISTLTIQRTEQRDSAMYRCASSLNDSPLHFGNGTRLTVT.